This TCR beta chain was found in a study of T-cell reconstitution after alpha-beta-depleted transplantation in children. Construction of the TCRbeta library involved unique molecular identifiers. TCRdb recomputed calls from the PCR reads with MiXCR, one row per CDR3 protein. The repertoire holds about 610,000 distinct CDR3 sequences, roughly a tenth seen once, with about 4.3% in the top ten. The V segment lost 2 bases and the J segment 1 base; nucleotides outside the gene matches: 8. The germline V gene has CDR1 MDHEN and CDR2 SYDVKM. There are 18 residues in the CDR3. This clonotype was seen at least ten times.

This chain joins TRBV28 and TRBJ2-3, with 11 bases identical to TRBD2. This clonotype was obtained from a human donor who donated a stem cell graft to a child with acute myeloid leukemia. The source was PBMCs from the stem cell graft donor, collected from the stem cell graft. The CDR3 here is CASSLNSGRAGGTDTQYF. DNA for the CDR3: TGTGCCAGCAGTTTAAATAGCGGGAGGGCCGGTGGCACAGATACGCAGTATTTT.